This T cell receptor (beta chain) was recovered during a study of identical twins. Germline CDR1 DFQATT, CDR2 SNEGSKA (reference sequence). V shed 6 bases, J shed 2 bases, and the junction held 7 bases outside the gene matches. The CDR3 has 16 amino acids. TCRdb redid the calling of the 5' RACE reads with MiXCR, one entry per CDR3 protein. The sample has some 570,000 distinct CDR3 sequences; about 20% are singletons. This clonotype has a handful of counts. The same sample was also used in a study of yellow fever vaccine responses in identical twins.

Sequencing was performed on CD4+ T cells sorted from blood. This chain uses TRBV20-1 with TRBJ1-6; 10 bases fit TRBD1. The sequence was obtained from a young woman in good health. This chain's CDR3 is CSATRQGATYNSPLHF. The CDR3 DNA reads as TGCAGTGCCACGCGACAGGGGGCAACCTATAATTCACCCCTCCACTTT.